The 15 T cell receptor beta chains below come from one sample, sequenced in a study of T cell responses to AZD1222 COVID-19 vaccine. Sequenced by immunoSEQ multiplex PCR; TCRdb stores in-frame clones only, minus some. This table holds 100,000 to 120,000 clones, 70% to 90% found once. The sample here was peripheral blood, taken on day 0 of AZD1222 vaccination. The receptors here all came from an adult in good health.

The chain employs TRBV5-1 and TRBJ2-7, with 14 bases fitting TRBD2. Losses at the gene ends were 4 bases for V and 6 bases for J; bases not matched to a gene: 9. The CDR3 length is 16 residues. Looked up from germline, CDR1 is SGHRS and CDR2 is YFSETQ. The CDR3 nucleotides read TGCGCCAGCAGCCCTCCGGGACTAGCGGGAGTTGGCGAGCAGTACTTC. It specifies CASSPPGLAGVGEQYF.

This rearrangement joins TRBV19 to TRBJ2-2; a possible D gene is TRBD1 (7 bases). The length of the CDR3 is 17 residues. CDR1 is LNHDA, CDR2 SQIVND, per germline (reference sequence). The V and J ends lost 2 bases and 4 bases respectively, with 17 bases between them. This chain's CDR3 is CASSIIFLQGGTGELFF. The CDR3 bases are TGTGCCAGTAGTATAATCTTCTTGCAGGGGGGCACCGGGGAGCTGTTTTTT.

The chain combines TRBV18 with TRBJ1-4; the D is unclear. Germline assignment: CDR1 KGHSH and CDR2 LQKENI. This CDR3 has 18 residues. V lost 3 bases and J 7 bases, leaving 24 bases between the germline ends. The chain's CDR3 is CASSPFIGGKGGGEKLFF. CDR3 coding DNA: TGTGCCAGCTCACCCTTTATTGGAGGCAAGGGCGGCGGTGAAAAACTGTTTTTT.

The V call is TRBV23-1, the J call TRBJ2-7; D unresolved. TRBV23-1 is placed among ORFs of uncertain function. The V end lost 8 bases, the J end lost 7 bases, and 6 bases lay between the germline ends. This CDR3 has 9 amino acids. The CDR3 region is CASRYEQYF. DNA for the CDR3: TGCGCCAGCCGGTATGAGCAGTACTTC.

This clone was observed a single time. The same CDR3 also results from other DNA sequences found in this sample. J is TRBJ2-6 and V is TRBV18, with D unclear. This CDR3 has 14 residues. CDR1 is KGHSH and CDR2 is LQKENI in the germline V gene. The V gene lost 0 bases and the J gene lost 4 bases, with 4 bases spanning the gap. As DNA, the CDR3 is TGTGCCAGCTCACCACCTGCGGGGGCCAACGTCCTGACTTTC. Its protein product is CASSPPAGANVLTF.

V and J are TRBV7-9 and TRBJ1-1, with D perhaps matching TRBD1 (6 bases). Germline CDR1 reads SEHNR; CDR2 reads FQNEAQ (reference sequence). CDR3 length: 15 residues. The V end was cut by 2 bases, the J end by 1 base, with 11 bases between. The CDR3 sequence is CASSLTTGPNTEAFF. Here the CDR3 DNA reads TGTGCCAGCAGCTTAACTACAGGGCCGAACACTGAAGCTTTCTTT.

The genes are TRBV11-3 and TRBJ2-1; D remains ambiguous. The CDR3 contains 15 residues. Germline lookup yields CDR1 SGHNT and CDR2 YENEEA. With 1 base removed from V and 2 bases from J, the gap between germline ends came to 9 bases. The CDR3 DNA sequence: TGTGCCAGCAGCTTAGCCTCAACGGCCTACAATGAGCAGTTCTTC. Translation: CASSLASTAYNEQFF.

The chain employs TRBV9 and TRBJ1-1, with D hard to call. CDR1 SGDLS and CDR2 YYNGEE come from the germline V gene. The CDR3 runs to 12 residues. Between the trimmed V and J ends, which lost 3 bases and 1 base, there was a span of 4 bases. Written as DNA, the CDR3 is TGTGCCAGCAGCGACAGGAACACTGAAGCTTTCTTT. As protein: CASSDRNTEAFF. The variable domain in full, with the rest retrieved from reference TRBV9 and TRBJ1-1, is DSGVTQTPKHLITATGQRVTLRCSPRSGDLSVYWYQQSLDQGLQFLIQYYNGEERAKGNILERFSAQQFPDLHSELNLSSLELGDSALYFCASSDRNTEAFFGQGTRLTVV.

The chain links TRBV23-1 to TRBJ2-5; D may match TRBD1 or TRBD2 (5 bases each). TRBV23-1 belongs to the ORF category, with a function that is uncertain. There are 17 residues in the CDR3. V lost 0 bases, J lost 5 bases, and 19 bases lay in between. The CDR3 DNA reads TGCGCCAGCAGTCAATCGCCGGGACGCAGGCCGGGGGAGACCCAGTACTTC. Its translation: CASSQSPGRRPGETQYF.

The DNA for the CDR3 is TGTGCCAGCAGCCACGGACATGCCTTGGAGCAGTACTTC. It is translated as CASSHGHALEQYF. V and J are TRBV3-1 (or the pseudogene TRBV3-2) and TRBJ2-7; D may be TRBD1 (5 bases). V was shortened by 3 bases and J by 7 bases, with 13 bases between the two germline ends. This CDR3 comprises 13 residues. In germline, CDR1 is LGHDT, CDR2 YNNKEL (reference sequence).

The gene calls are TRBV10-2 and TRBJ2-1; perhaps TRBD1 as D (6 bases). V lost 4 bases and J 6 bases, leaving 16 bases between the germline ends. The CDR3 sequence is 15 residues long. The germline V gene has CDR1 WSHSY and CDR2 SAAADI. The CDR3 sequence is CASSGQVISSNEQFF. CDR3 DNA sequence: TGCGCCAGCAGTGGACAGGTGATATCGAGCAATGAGCAGTTCTTC.

The CDR3 reads CASSLLPGVGEQYF. CDR3 nucleotides: TGTGCCAGCAGCTTATTGCCAGGAGTGGGGGAGCAGTACTTC. This chain joins TRBV7-8 and TRBJ2-7, with no clear D. V was shortened by 2 bases and J by 7 bases, with 15 bases between the two germline ends. The CDR3 contains 14 residues. Per the germline V gene, CDR1 is SGHVS and CDR2 is FQNEAQ.

This clone showed up just a few times. The V and J genes are TRBV14 and TRBJ2-3; D possibly corresponds to TRBD2 (6 bases). The V gene's germline CDR1 is SGHDN and CDR2 FVKESK. Trimming left V 4 bases short and J 4 bases short, with 12 bases between. The CDR3 loop spans 14 amino acids. Here the CDR3 reads CASSLQPGADTQYF. In nucleotides, the CDR3 is TGTGCCAGCAGCCTACAACCGGGGGCAGATACGCAGTATTTT.

This chain uses TRBV28 with TRBJ1-5; 8 bases are a match to TRBD1. Germline CDR1 is MDHEN and CDR2 is SYDVKM. This CDR3 region has 15 residues. After removal of 6 bases from V and 2 bases from J, the junction contained 6 bases not matched to a gene. The chain's CDR3 is CASSPGGEGNQPQHF. The CDR3 DNA reads TGTGCCAGCAGCCCAGGGGGCGAGGGCAATCAGCCCCAGCATTTT.

The gene calls are TRBV5-1 and TRBJ2-3; 7 positions match TRBD1. J gave up 2 bases and V 3 bases, and 6 bases lay outside the gene matches. The CDR3 is 15 amino acids. The germline CDR1 and CDR2 sequences are SGHRS and YFSETQ. The CDR3 is CASSYRDSHTDTQYF. The DNA for the CDR3 is TGCGCCAGCAGCTACCGGGACAGCCACACAGATACGCAGTATTTT.